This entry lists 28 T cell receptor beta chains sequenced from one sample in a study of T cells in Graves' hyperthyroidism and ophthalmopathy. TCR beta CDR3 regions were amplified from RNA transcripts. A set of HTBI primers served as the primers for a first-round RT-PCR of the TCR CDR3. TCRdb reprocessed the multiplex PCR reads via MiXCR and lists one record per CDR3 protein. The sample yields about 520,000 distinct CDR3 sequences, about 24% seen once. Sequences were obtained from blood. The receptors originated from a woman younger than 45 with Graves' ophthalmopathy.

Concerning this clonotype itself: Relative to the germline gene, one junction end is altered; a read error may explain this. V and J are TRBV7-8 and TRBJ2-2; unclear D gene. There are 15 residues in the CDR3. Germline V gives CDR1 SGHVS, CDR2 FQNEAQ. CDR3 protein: CASSFQLANTEELFF. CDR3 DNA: TGTGCCAGCAGCTTCCAACTTGCGAACACCGAGGAGCTGTTTTTT.

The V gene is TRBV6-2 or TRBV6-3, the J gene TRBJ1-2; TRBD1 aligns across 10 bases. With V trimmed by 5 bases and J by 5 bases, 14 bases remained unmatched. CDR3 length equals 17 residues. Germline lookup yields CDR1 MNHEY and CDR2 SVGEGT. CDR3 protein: CASSHPGQGYIGYGYTF. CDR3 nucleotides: TGTGCCAGCAGTCACCCGGGACAGGGGTACATCGGATATGGCTACACCTTC.

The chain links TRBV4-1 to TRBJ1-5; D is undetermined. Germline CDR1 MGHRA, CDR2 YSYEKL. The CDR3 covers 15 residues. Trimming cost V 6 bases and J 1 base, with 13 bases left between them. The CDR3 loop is CASSPDKQSNQPQHF. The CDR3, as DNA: TGCGCCAGCAGTCCCGACAAACAAAGCAATCAGCCCCAGCATTTT.

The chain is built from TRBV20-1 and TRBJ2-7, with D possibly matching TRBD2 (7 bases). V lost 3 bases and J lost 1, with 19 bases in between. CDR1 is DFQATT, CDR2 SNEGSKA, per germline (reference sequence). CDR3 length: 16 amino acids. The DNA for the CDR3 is TGCAGTGCTAGGGCGTCGATGGCGGGGGCGTCCTACGAGCAGTACTTC. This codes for CSARASMAGASYEQYF.

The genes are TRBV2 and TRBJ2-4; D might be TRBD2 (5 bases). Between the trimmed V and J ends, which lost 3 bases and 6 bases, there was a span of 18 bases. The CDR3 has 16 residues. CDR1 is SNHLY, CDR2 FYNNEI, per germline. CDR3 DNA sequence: TGTGCCAGCAGTGACTGGGTCCTGAGGGAAGGAAACATTCAGTACTTC. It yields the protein CASSDWVLREGNIQYF.

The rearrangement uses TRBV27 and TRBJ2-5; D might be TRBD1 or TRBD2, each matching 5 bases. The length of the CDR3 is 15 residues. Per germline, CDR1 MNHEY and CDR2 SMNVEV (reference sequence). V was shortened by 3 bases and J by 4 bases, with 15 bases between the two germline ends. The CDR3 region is CASSLGRLFRETQYF. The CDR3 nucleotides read TGTGCCAGCAGTTTGGGACGACTCTTCCGAGAGACCCAGTACTTC.

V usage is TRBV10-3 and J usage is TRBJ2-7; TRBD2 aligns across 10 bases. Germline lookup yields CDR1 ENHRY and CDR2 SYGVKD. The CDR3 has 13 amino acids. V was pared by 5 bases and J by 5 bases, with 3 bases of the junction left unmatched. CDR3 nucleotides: TGTGCCATCAGTCAGCGGGAGGGTAACGAGCAGTACTTC. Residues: CAISQREGNEQYF.

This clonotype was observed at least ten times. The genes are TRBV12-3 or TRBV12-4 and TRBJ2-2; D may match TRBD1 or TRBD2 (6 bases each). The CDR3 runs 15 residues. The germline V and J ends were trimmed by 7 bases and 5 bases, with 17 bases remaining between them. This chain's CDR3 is CASTPRGDVTGELFF. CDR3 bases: TGTGCCAGCACCCCTAGGGGGGATGTGACCGGGGAGCTGTTTTTT.

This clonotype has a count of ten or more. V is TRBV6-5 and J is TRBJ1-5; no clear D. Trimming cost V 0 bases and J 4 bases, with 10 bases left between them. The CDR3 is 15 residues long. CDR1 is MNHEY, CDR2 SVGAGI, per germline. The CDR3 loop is CASSYSKGENQPQHF. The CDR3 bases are TGTGCCAGCAGTTACTCGAAGGGTGAAAATCAGCCCCAGCATTTT.

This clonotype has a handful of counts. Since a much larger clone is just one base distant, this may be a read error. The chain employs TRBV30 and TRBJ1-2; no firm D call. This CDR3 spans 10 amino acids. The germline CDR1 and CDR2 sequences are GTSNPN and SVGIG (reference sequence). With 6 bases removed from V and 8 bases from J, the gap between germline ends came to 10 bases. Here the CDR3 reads CACPADGYTF. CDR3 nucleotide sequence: TGTGCCTGTCCCGCCGACGGCTACACCTTC. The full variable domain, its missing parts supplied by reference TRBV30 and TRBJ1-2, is SQTIHQWPATLVQPVGSPLSLECTVEGTSNPNLYWYRQAAGRGLQLLFYSVGIGQISSEVPQNLSASRPQDRQFILSSKKLLLSDSGFYLCACPADGYTFGSGTRLTVV.

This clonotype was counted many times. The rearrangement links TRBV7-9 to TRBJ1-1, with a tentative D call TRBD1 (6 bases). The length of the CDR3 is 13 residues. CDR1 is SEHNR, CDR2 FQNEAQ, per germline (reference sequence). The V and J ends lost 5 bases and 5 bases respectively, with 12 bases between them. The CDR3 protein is CASSPIDRTEAFF. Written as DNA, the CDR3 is TGTGCCAGCAGCCCCATAGACAGGACTGAAGCTTTCTTT.

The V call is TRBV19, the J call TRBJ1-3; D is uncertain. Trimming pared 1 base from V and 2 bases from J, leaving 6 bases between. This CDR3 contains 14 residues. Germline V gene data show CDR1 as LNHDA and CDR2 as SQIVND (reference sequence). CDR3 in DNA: TGTGCCAGTAGTATAGGGACTACTGGAAACACCATATATTTT. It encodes CASSIGTTGNTIYF. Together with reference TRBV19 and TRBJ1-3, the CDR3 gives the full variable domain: DGGITQSPKYLFRKEGQNVTLSCEQNLNHDAMYWYRQDPGQGLRLIYYSQIVNDFQKGDIAEGYSVSREKKESFPLTVTSAQKNPTAFYLCASSIGTTGNTIYFGEGSWLTVV.

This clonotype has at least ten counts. For the CDR3, the DNA is TGTGCCAGCAGTTCCTCGGGGGACAGGGTTTACTATGGCTACACCTTC. This sequence encodes CASSSSGDRVYYGYTF. The chain joins TRBV6-2 or TRBV6-3 to TRBJ1-2, with 9 bases that match TRBD1. Germline loops: CDR1 MNHEY, CDR2 SVGEGT. The CDR3 covers 16 residues. The V gene end was trimmed by 4 bases and the J gene end by 3 bases; junction bases not matched to a gene: 9.

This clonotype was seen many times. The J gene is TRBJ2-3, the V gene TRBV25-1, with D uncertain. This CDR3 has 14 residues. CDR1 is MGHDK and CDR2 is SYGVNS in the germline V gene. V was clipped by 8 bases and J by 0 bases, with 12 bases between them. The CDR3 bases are TGTGCCAGCCTCCTGTCCGGAAGCACAGATACGCAGTATTTT. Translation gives CASLLSGSTDTQYF. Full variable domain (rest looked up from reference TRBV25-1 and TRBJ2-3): EADIYQTPRYLVIGTGKKITLECSQTMGHDKMYWYQQDPGMELHLIHYSYGVNSTEKGDLSSESTVSRIRTEHFPLTLESARPSHTSQYLCASLLSGSTDTQYFGPGTRLTVL.

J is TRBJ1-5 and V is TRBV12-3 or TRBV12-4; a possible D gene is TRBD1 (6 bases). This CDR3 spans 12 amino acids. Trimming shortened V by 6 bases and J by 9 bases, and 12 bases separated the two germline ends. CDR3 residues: CASRKRGWPQHF. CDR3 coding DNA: TGTGCCAGCAGAAAGAGGGGGTGGCCCCAGCATTTT.

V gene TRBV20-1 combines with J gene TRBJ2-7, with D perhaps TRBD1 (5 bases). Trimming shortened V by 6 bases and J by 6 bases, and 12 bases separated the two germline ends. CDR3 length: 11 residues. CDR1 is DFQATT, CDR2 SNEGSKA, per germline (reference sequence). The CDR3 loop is CSARLGVEQYF. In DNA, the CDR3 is TGCAGTGCCCGTCTAGGGGTCGAGCAGTACTTC.

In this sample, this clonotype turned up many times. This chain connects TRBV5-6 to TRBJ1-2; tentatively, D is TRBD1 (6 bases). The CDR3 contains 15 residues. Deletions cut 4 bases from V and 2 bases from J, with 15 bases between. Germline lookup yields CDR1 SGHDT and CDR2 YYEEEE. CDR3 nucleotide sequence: TGTGCCAGCAGCCTTAGGGGGGGCGTAAACTATGGCTACACCTTC. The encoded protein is CASSLRGGVNYGYTF. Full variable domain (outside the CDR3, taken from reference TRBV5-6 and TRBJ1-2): DAGVTQSPTHLIKTRGQQVTLRCSPKSGHDTVSWYQQALGQGPQFIFQYYEEEERQRGNFPDRFSGHQFPNYSSELNVNALLLGDSALYLCASSLRGGVNYGYTFGSGTRLTVV.

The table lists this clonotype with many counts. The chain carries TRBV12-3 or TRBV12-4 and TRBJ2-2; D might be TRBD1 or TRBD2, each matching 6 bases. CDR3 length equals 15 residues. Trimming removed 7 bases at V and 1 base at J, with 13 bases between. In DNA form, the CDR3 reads TGTGCCAGCATCCTCGGGGGCAAGAACACCGGGGAGCTGTTTTTT. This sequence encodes CASILGGKNTGELFF.

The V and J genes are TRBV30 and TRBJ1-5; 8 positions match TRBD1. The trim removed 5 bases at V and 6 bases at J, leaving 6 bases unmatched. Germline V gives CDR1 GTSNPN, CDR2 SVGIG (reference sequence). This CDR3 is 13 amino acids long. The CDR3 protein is CAWANRGSQPQHF. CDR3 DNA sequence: TGTGCCTGGGCCAACAGGGGGAGTCAGCCCCAGCATTTT.

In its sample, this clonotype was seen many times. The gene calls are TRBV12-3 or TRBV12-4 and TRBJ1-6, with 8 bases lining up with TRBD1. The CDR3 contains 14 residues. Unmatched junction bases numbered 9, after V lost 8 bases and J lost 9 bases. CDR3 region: CASLPTGGGSPLHF. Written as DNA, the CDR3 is TGTGCCAGCCTACCTACAGGGGGAGGTTCACCCCTCCACTTT.

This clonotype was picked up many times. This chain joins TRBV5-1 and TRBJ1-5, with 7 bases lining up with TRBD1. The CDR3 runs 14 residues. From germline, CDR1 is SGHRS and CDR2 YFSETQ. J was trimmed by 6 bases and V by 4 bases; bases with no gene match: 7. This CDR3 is CASSPYRGGQPQHF. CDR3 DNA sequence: TGCGCCAGCAGCCCATACAGGGGTGGTCAGCCCCAGCATTTT. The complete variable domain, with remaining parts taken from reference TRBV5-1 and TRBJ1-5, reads KAGVTQTPRYLIKTRGQQVTLSCSPISGHRSVSWYQQTPGQGLQFLFEYFSETQRNKGNFPGRFSGRQFSNSRSEMNVSTLELGDSALYLCASSPYRGGQPQHFGDGTRLSIL.

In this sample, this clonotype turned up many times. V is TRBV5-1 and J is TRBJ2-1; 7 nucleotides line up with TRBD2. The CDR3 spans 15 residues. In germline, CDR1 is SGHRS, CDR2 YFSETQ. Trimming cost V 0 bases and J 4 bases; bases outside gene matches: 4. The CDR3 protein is CASSLEQRGYNEQFF. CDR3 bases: TGCGCCAGCAGCTTGGAACAGCGGGGTTACAATGAGCAGTTCTTC.

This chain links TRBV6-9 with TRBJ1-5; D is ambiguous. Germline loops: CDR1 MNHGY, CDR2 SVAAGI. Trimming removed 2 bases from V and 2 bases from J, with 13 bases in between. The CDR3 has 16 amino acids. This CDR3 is CASSYLVPRRNQPQHF. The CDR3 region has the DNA TGTGCCAGCAGTTATCTGGTGCCCCGACGCAATCAGCCCCAGCATTTT.

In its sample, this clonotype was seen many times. The CDR3 DNA reads as TGCAGTGCCCGACAAAATCCGGACAGGGGCTCCTACGAGCAGTACTTC. It translates to CSARQNPDRGSYEQYF. The J gene is TRBJ2-7, the V gene TRBV20-1, with TRBD1 matching 9 bases. V was pared by 6 bases and J by 0 bases, with 12 bases of the junction left unmatched. The CDR3 extends over 16 amino acids. Per germline, CDR1 DFQATT and CDR2 SNEGSKA (reference sequence).

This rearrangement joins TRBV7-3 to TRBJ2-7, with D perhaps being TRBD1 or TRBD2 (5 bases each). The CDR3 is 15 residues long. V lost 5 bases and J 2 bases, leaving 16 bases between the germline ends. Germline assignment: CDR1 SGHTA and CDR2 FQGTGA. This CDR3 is CASSETGTRAYEQYF. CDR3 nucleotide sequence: TGTGCCAGCAGCGAAACGGGGACGCGAGCCTACGAGCAGTACTTC. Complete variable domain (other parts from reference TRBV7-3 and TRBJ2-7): GAGVSQTPSNKVTEKGKYVELRCDPISGHTALYWYRQSLGQGPEFLIYFQGTGAADDSGLPNDRFFAVRPEGSVSTLKIQRTERGDSAVYLCASSETGTRAYEQYFGPGTRLTVT.

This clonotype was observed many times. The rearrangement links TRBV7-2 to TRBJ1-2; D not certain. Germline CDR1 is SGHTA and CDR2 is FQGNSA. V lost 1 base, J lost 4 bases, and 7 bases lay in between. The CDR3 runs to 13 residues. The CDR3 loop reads CASSLDRLYGYTF. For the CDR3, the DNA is TGTGCCAGCAGCTTAGACAGACTCTATGGCTACACCTTC.

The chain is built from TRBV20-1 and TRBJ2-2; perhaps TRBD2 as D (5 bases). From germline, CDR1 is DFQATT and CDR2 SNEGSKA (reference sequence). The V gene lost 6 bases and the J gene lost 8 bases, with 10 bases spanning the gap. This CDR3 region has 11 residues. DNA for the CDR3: TGCAGTGCGGCCGGGGTAGGGGAGCTGTTTTTT. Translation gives CSAAGVGELFF.

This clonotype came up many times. In DNA, the CDR3 is TGTGCCAGCAGTACCCAGGGCGGGTCCTACGAGCAGTACTTC. Translated: CASSTQGGSYEQYF. V and J are TRBV6-1 and TRBJ2-7, with D perhaps TRBD1 or TRBD2 (5 bases each). The germline V gene has CDR1 MNHNS and CDR2 SASEGT. V lost 5 bases and J 1 base, leaving 12 bases between the germline ends. The CDR3 has 14 amino acids.